This is a list of T cell receptor beta chains from one sample in a study of T cell responses to AZD1222 COVID-19 vaccine. This table comes from immunoSEQ multiplex PCR, and its TCRdb copy is limited to in-frame clones, with some not included. Of about 150,000 clones in the sample, nearly 90% were seen once. The source material was peripheral blood, sampled 28 days after the second dose of the MenACWY control vaccine. The source is an adult who received the MenACWY meningococcal vaccine as a control. CDR3s include the opening cysteine and the closing phenylalanine or tryptophan. The D gene is left open where the match is weak. Expanded clones are given a class, and other clones once, few, many or no size at all.

>TRBJ2-7|once|TRBV7-6|.
CASSSTGAGSTYEQYF
TGTGCCAGCAGCTCTACTGGGGCGGGATCTACCTACGAGCAGTACTTC
>TRBJ2-1|.|TRBV15|.
CATSTRNEQFF
TGTGCCACCAGCACCCGAAATGAGCAGTTCTTC
>TRBJ2-5|.|TRBV24-1|.
CATSDLRHQETQYF
TGTGCCACCAGTGATTTGCGGCACCAAGAGACCCAGTACTTC
>TRBJ2-7|.|TRBV14|TRBD1
CASSQGQGRKWQQYF
TGTGCCAGCAGCCAGGGACAGGGAAGAAAGTGGCAGCAGTACTTC
>TRBJ2-5|.|TRBV4-1|.
CASSQETRMETQYF
TGCGCCAGCAGCCAAGAGACCAGGATGGAGACCCAGTACTTC
>TRBJ1-5|.|TRBV28|.
CASSLSHLRGGRSNQPQHF
TGTGCCAGCAGTTTATCCCATTTACGGGGGGGAAGGAGCAATCAGCCCCAGCATTTT
>TRBJ1-1|.|TRBV7-9|TRBD1
CASNHNYRDSEAFF
TGTGCCAGCAACCACAATTACCGGGACAGTGAAGCTTTCTTT
>TRBJ2-7|.|TRBV6-5|TRBD1
CASSRTGSYEQYF
TGTGCCAGCAGCCGGACAGGATCCTACGAGCAGTACTTC
>TRBJ1-2|.|TRBV19|TRBD1
CASNDRGSGGYTF
TGTGCCAGTAATGACAGGGGCAGTGGGGGCTACACCTTC
>TRBJ2-2|.|TRBV9|.
CASSGGGGYNTGELFF
TGTGCCAGCAGCGGTGGAGGGGGGTACAACACCGGGGAGCTGTTTTTT
>TRBJ2-1|.|TRBV4-3|.
CASSRDLQGPPSYNEQFF
TGCGCCAGCAGCCGAGACTTACAGGGTCCCCCTTCCTACAATGAGCAGTTCTTC
>TRBJ2-2|.|TRBV24-1|TRBD1
CTTHPGQGVTGELFF
TGTACCACCCACCCGGGACAGGGGGTAACCGGGGAGCTGTTTTTT
>TRBJ1-5|.|TRBV28|TRBD1
CASSSGQAANQPQHF
TGTGCCAGCAGTTCAGGACAGGCCGCCAATCAGCCCCAGCATTTT
>TRBJ1-1|.|TRBV30|TRBD1
CAWATGGNTEAFF
TGTGCCTGGGCCACAGGGGGGAACACTGAAGCTTTCTTT
>TRBJ1-1|.|TRBV27|.
CAVGQLSLGTEAFF
TGTGCCGTTGGGCAGTTGAGTTTGGGCACTGAAGCTTTCTTT
>TRBJ1-2|once|TRBV11-3|.
CASSLGGDNLSVGRGYTF
TGTGCCAGCAGCTTAGGAGGGGACAATCTAAGTGTGGGTCGCGGCTACACCTTC
>TRBJ2-3|.|TRBV9|TRBD2
CASSVFGTSGRSSTDTQYF
TGTGCCAGCAGCGTCTTCGGGACTAGCGGGAGAAGTAGCACAGATACGCAGTATTTT
>TRBJ2-7|.|TRBV19|TRBD1
CASSIMAGGGAGQYF
TGTGCCAGTAGTATAATGGCAGGGGGCGGAGCAGGGCAGTACTTC
>TRBJ1-1|.|TRBV18|.
CASSPEGGGSTEAFF
TGTGCCAGCTCACCAGAAGGGGGTGGGTCCACTGAAGCTTTCTTT
>TRBJ2-7|.|TRBV7-3|.
CASSPDGSYEQYF
TGTGCCAGCAGCCCCGACGGCTCCTACGAGCAGTACTTC
>TRBJ1-1|.|TRBV29-1|.
CSAGSKGEAFF
TGCAGCGCGGGTAGTAAGGGTGAAGCTTTCTTT
>TRBJ2-4|.|TRBV27|TRBD1
CASRQGIQNIQYF
TGTGCCAGCAGACAGGGGATCCAAAACATTCAGTACTTC